One sample yielded the 20 T cell receptor beta chains listed below, sequenced in a study of cytomegalovirus exposure and HLA in healthy donors. It was with 60 Vbeta and 13 Jbeta primers that the PCR ran. Clones were read by immunoSEQ multiplex PCR, and TCRdb kept only the in-frame ones, dropping some. This table lists 25,000 to 40,000 clones. The sample taken for sequencing was PBMCs. Receptors were obtained from a woman between 35 and 50 years old in good health and CMV-seropositive.

The chain has TRBV14 and TRBJ1-1; D possibly corresponds to TRBD1 (5 bases). The V end was cut by 5 bases, the J end by 5 bases, with 12 bases between. Germline CDR1 SGHDN, CDR2 FVKESK. CDR3 size: 13 residues. CDR3 DNA sequence: TGTGCCAGCAGCGAGCAGGGATTTACTGAAGCTTTCTTT. Translation: CASSEQGFTEAFF.

The J gene is TRBJ2-7, the V gene TRBV9, with D possibly being TRBD2 (7 bases). This CDR3 spans 15 amino acids. Germline V gene data show CDR1 as SGDLS and CDR2 as YYNGEE. The germline V and J ends were trimmed by 0 bases and 4 bases, with 14 bases remaining between them. The CDR3 loop is CASSVEGEGPYEQYF. CDR3 bases: TGTGCCAGCAGCGTAGAGGGGGAGGGCCCATACGAGCAGTACTTC.

This chain uses TRBV9 with TRBJ1-5, with D possibly being TRBD1 (5 bases). V gave up 2 bases and J gave up 5 bases, with 14 bases separating them. Germline assignment: CDR1 SGDLS and CDR2 YYNGEE. This CDR3 has 15 amino acids. The DNA of the CDR3 is TGTGCCAGCAGCGTGGGACTTCTAGGGGATCAGCCCCAGCATTTT. This sequence encodes CASSVGLLGDQPQHF.

The rearrangement uses TRBV6-1 and TRBJ2-7, with D perhaps TRBD2 (6 bases). Trimming shortened V by 3 bases and J by 2 bases, and 20 bases separated the two germline ends. Looked up from germline, CDR1 is MNHNS and CDR2 is SASEGT. The CDR3 is 17 amino acids. The CDR3 bases are TGTGCCAGCAGTGAGATGACCGGGACTCGTATCGCCTACGAGCAGTACTTC. Protein sequence: CASSEMTGTRIAYEQYF.

The rearrangement joins TRBV20-1 to TRBJ2-5; tentatively, D is TRBD2 (5 bases). The closer fit of TRBJ2-7 to the DNA end suggests the J call may be wrong. The germline CDR1 and CDR2 sequences are DFQATT and SNEGSKA (reference sequence). The CDR3 extends over 11 amino acids. CDR3 amino acids: CSAIRGYEQYF. CDR3 DNA: TGCAGTGCTATACGGGGTTACGAGCAGTACTTC.

V gene TRBV2 combines with J gene TRBJ1-5; 8 bases are shared with TRBD1. The CDR3 consists of 14 residues. Germline V CDR1 and CDR2: SNHLY, FYNNEI. The junction had 5 bases not matched to a gene; V was cut back by 3 bases and J by 7 bases. This CDR3 is CASSELQGAQPQHF. CDR3 DNA sequence: TGTGCCAGCAGTGAGTTGCAGGGGGCCCAGCCCCAGCATTTT.

The genes are TRBV4-1 and TRBJ2-1; D is uncertain. This CDR3 is built from 14 residues. Germline assignment: CDR1 MGHRA and CDR2 YSYEKL. The V and J ends lost 4 bases and 0 bases respectively, with 7 bases between them. The CDR3 sequence: CASSPGASYNEQFF. DNA for the CDR3: TGCGCCAGCAGCCCCGGAGCCTCCTACAATGAGCAGTTCTTC.

The CDR3 loop reads CASSVQQGSTEAFF. The DNA of the CDR3 is TGTGCCAGCAGCGTACAACAGGGGAGCACTGAAGCTTTCTTT. The J gene is TRBJ1-1, the V gene TRBV9; 7 bases align to TRBD1. The CDR3 has 14 amino acids. The trim removed 1 base at V and 4 bases at J, leaving 4 bases unmatched. CDR1 is SGDLS, CDR2 YYNGEE, per germline.

This chain links TRBV4-1 with TRBJ2-6; D remains unclear. Germline values: CDR1 MGHRA, CDR2 YSYEKL. The CDR3 has 17 residues. The V end lost 2 bases, the J end lost 0 bases, and 11 bases lay between the germline ends. CDR3 bases: TGCGCCAGCAGCCAACTAGAAGAATTCTCTGGGGCCAACGTCCTGACTTTC. Amino acids: CASSQLEEFSGANVLTF.

By frequency, this clone is medium-sized. The chain couples TRBV30 to TRBJ2-7; 10 bases line up with TRBD2. CDR3 length: 16 residues. With V trimmed by 1 base and J by 5 bases, 11 bases remained unmatched. Germline CDR1 reads GTSNPN; CDR2 reads SVGIG (reference sequence). In DNA, the CDR3 is TGTGCCTGGAGTGACTCTAGCGGGAGTTTTTTTGACGAGCAGTACTTC. Translating it yields CAWSDSSGSFFDEQYF.

The chain carries TRBV4-2 and TRBJ1-4; TRBD1 might be the D (5 bases). V was clipped by 1 base and J by 4 bases, with 13 bases between them. CDR3 length equals 16 residues. Germline V gene lookup returns CDR1 LGHNA and CDR2 YNFKEQ. This CDR3 reads CASSQATDRYNEKLFF. Written as DNA, the CDR3 is TGTGCCAGCAGCCAAGCGACAGACCGATATAATGAAAAACTGTTTTTT.

The rearrangement uses TRBV28 and TRBJ1-2, with 7 positions matching TRBD1. Germline assignment: CDR1 MDHEN and CDR2 SYDVKM. The CDR3 sequence is 15 residues long. J lost 2 bases, V lost 2 bases, and 5 bases had no gene match. The CDR3 nucleotides are TGTGCCAGCAGTTTAGACAGGGAGGACAACTATGGCTACACCTTC. This codes for CASSLDREDNYGYTF.

This rearrangement joins TRBV27 to TRBJ2-1; D may be TRBD1 (5 bases). Germline CDR1 and CDR2: MNHEY and SMNVEV (reference sequence). With 5 bases removed from V and 0 bases from J, the gap between germline ends came to 14 bases. This CDR3 spans 16 amino acids. CDR3 residues: CASSPAGQSSYNEQFF. The DNA of the CDR3 is TGTGCCAGCAGTCCCGCAGGGCAGAGCTCCTACAATGAGCAGTTCTTC.

The V call is TRBV5-1, the J call TRBJ1-2; 7 bases are a match to TRBD1. The CDR3 has 13 amino acids. J gave up 4 bases and V 7 bases, and 7 bases lay outside the gene matches. CDR1 and CDR2 from the germline V gene are SGHRS and YFSETQ. CDR3 coding DNA: TGCGCCAGCCGACAGGGTGGAAGCTATGGCTACACCTTC. Translation: CASRQGGSYGYTF.

This chain links TRBV6-1 with TRBJ1-5, with D perhaps TRBD1 (5 bases). CDR3 size: 15 residues. V was trimmed by 6 bases and J by 0 bases, leaving 12 bases between them. Germline loops: CDR1 MNHNS, CDR2 SASEGT. The CDR3 reads CASRVGHNSNQPQHF. The DNA of the CDR3 is TGTGCCAGCAGAGTAGGACATAATAGCAATCAGCCCCAGCATTTT.

The chain couples TRBV4-1 to TRBJ1-4; TRBD1 is a possible D gene (6 bases). CDR1 and CDR2 (germline): MGHRA, YSYEKL. The CDR3 consists of 15 residues. Trimming pared 4 bases from V and 8 bases from J, leaving 17 bases between. CDR3 in amino acids: CASSLGGGAQEKLFF. The CDR3 nucleotides are TGCGCCAGCAGCCTAGGGGGGGGCGCGCAGGAAAAACTGTTTTTT.

The chain carries TRBV19 and TRBJ1-5, with a tentative D call TRBD1 (5 bases). The CDR3 extends over 15 amino acids. The V end was cut by 5 bases, the J end by 1 base, with 12 bases between. CDR1 LNHDA and CDR2 SQIVND come from the germline V gene (reference sequence). CDR3 loop: CASSWGRISNQPQHF. The CDR3 DNA sequence: TGTGCCAGTAGTTGGGGGAGGATAAGCAATCAGCCCCAGCATTTT.

V and J are TRBV27 and TRBJ1-1; no definite D call. Between the trimmed V and J ends, which lost 8 bases and 11 bases, there was a span of 18 bases. This CDR3 is 12 amino acids long. The V gene's germline CDR1 is MNHEY and CDR2 SMNVEV (reference sequence). The CDR3 DNA sequence: TGTGCCAGCTCGCCCTGGGAGGGAACGGCTTTCTTT. Protein product: CASSPWEGTAFF.

The chain couples TRBV4-1 to TRBJ1-5, with 12 bases lining up with TRBD1. V lost 4 bases to trimming and J lost 4 bases; unmatched junction nucleotides: 14. The CDR3 runs 19 residues. Germline values: CDR1 MGHRA, CDR2 YSYEKL. The CDR3 DNA follows: TGCGCCAGCAGCCTAACCCTTATGCCGGGACAGGGGGCGAATCAGCCCCAGCATTTT. Translating gives CASSLTLMPGQGANQPQHF.

V and J are TRBV7-6 and TRBJ2-7, with TRBD2 identical over 11 bases. CDR3 length equals 14 residues. The V segment lost 6 bases and the J segment 6 bases; nucleotides outside the gene matches: 7. Germline V CDR1 and CDR2: SGHVS, FNYEAQ. The chain's CDR3 is CASRPTSGSLEQYF. In DNA form, the CDR3 reads TGTGCCAGCAGGCCTACTAGCGGGAGCCTCGAGCAGTACTTC. Variable domain in full (rest from reference TRBV7-6 and TRBJ2-7): GAGVSQSPRYKVTKRGQDVALRCDPISGHVSLYWYRQALGQGPEFLTYFNYEAQQDKSGLPNDRFSAERPEGSISTLTIQRTEQRDSAMYRCASRPTSGSLEQYFGPGTRLTVT.